Following are 19 T cell receptor beta chains from one sample sequenced in a study of blood T cell repertoires in COVID-19. The repertoire was sequenced with immunoSEQ multiplex PCR; TCRdb's copy has only in-frame clones and lacks some. This table holds a few hundred thousand clones, roughly 86% found once. Input material: peripheral blood. The receptors here all came from a man older than 75 with acute or convalescent COVID-19.

For this clone: This CDR3 is also generated by other DNA sequences in the sample. The gene calls are TRBV7-8 and TRBJ2-7; no definite D call. Per germline, CDR1 SGHVS and CDR2 FQNEAQ. The CDR3 totals 13 residues. The V end was cut by 1 base, the J end by 6 bases, with 10 bases between. The CDR3 spells CASSLGPPGEQYF. In nucleotides, the CDR3 is TGTGCCAGCAGCTTAGGCCCTCCCGGCGAGCAGTACTTC.

The CDR3 bases are TGTGCCAGCAGCTTGGGCAGTGAGGGCCAAAAAGGAGAAAAACTGTTTTTT. Translation gives CASSLGSEGQKGEKLFF. The V gene is TRBV5-4, the J gene TRBJ1-4, with D hard to call. With 0 bases removed from V and 8 bases from J, the gap between germline ends came to 20 bases. In germline, CDR1 is SGHNT, CDR2 YYREEE (reference sequence). This CDR3 has 17 residues.

The rearrangement joins TRBV20-1 to TRBJ1-2; possibly TRBD1 for D (5 bases). The V end was cut by 3 bases, the J end by 6 bases, with 20 bases between. Germline lookup yields CDR1 DFQATT and CDR2 SNEGSKA (reference sequence). The CDR3 extends over 15 amino acids. The CDR3 is CSASKTGGWWDGYTF. In DNA form, the CDR3 reads TGCAGTGCTAGTAAAACGGGGGGATGGTGGGATGGCTACACCTTC.

The chain has TRBV7-8 and TRBJ2-1; TRBD1 might be the D (6 bases). Germline V CDR1 and CDR2: SGHVS, FQNEAQ. CDR3 length: 16 amino acids. V lost 3 bases, J lost 2 bases, and 14 bases lay in between. The CDR3 sequence: CASSFPARGTYNEQFF. CDR3 DNA sequence: TGTGCCAGCAGCTTCCCCGCCAGGGGAACCTACAATGAGCAGTTCTTC.

The chain combines TRBV19 with TRBJ2-4, with 9 bases identical to TRBD2. The J segment lost 5 bases and the V segment lost 10 bases, leaving 12 bases of the junction unmatched. The V gene's germline CDR1 is LNHDA and CDR2 SQIVND (reference sequence). This CDR3 contains 15 residues. The CDR3 DNA reads TGTGCCACTGATAGCGGGGGTCGTCGGGAAAACATTCAGTACTTC. Encoded protein: CATDSGGRRENIQYF.

This clone was recorded a few times. J is TRBJ1-6 and V is TRBV4-1, with a tentative D call TRBD1 (6 bases). The CDR3 consists of 14 residues. Looked up from germline, CDR1 is MGHRA and CDR2 is YSYEKL. Trimming stripped 0 bases from V and 11 bases from J, with 11 bases between. The CDR3 coding sequence is TGCGCCAGCAGCCAAGACAGGGGTACGACACCCCTCCACTTT. Translation gives CASSQDRGTTPLHF.

This clone occurred a few times. This chain joins TRBV11-3 and TRBJ2-1; 7 bases fit TRBD2. The CDR3 sequence is 17 residues long. Germline CDR1 and CDR2: SGHNT and YENEEA. V dropped 5 bases and J dropped 8; count of bases not matched to a gene: 18. In DNA form, the CDR3 reads TGTGCCAGCAGCAAGCGGGGCGGGACCCCCCATGGCGATGAGCAGTTCTTC. Protein: CASSKRGGTPHGDEQFF.

J is TRBJ2-3 and V is TRBV5-6; 7 bases fit TRBD1. Germline CDR1 is SGHDT and CDR2 is YYEEEE. V shed 1 base and J 3 bases; nucleotides not matched to a gene: 11. The CDR3 is made up of 17 amino acids. The CDR3 reads CASSLLDLPGQTDTQYF. The CDR3 bases are TGTGCCAGCAGCTTGCTCGATCTTCCGGGACAGACAGATACGCAGTATTTT. The full variable domain, in which reference TRBV5-6 and TRBJ2-3 provide the parts outside the CDR3, is DAGVTQSPTHLIKTRGQQVTLRCSPKSGHDTVSWYQQALGQGPQFIFQYYEEEERQRGNFPDRFSGHQFPNYSSELNVNALLLGDSALYLCASSLLDLPGQTDTQYFGPGTRLTVL.

This clone was seen a few times. The chain is built from TRBV28 and TRBJ1-1; 7 bases align to TRBD1. Per germline, CDR1 MDHEN and CDR2 SYDVKM. The ends lost 6 bases at V and 4 bases at J; junction bases unmatched: 14. This CDR3 contains 16 residues. CDR3 bases: TGTGCCAGCAGGCGAACAGGGGCCCAGGGGAGCACTGAAGCTTTCTTT. Translating it yields CASRRTGAQGSTEAFF.

Written as DNA, the CDR3 is TGTGCCAGCAGGGGGGGACAGGGCACTAATTCACCCCTCCACTTT. It is translated as CASRGGQGTNSPLHF. V and J are TRBV6-6 and TRBJ1-6, with 9 bases aligning to TRBD1. Trimming removed 6 bases from V and 6 bases from J; junction bases left unmatched: 6. The CDR3 is made up of 15 amino acids. Germline V gene sequence: CDR1 MNHNY, CDR2 SVGAGI (reference sequence).

The chain employs TRBV20-1 and TRBJ1-5; no clear D. The germline gives CDR1 DFQATT, CDR2 SNEGSKA (reference sequence). The CDR3 consists of 14 residues. Trimming pared 3 bases from V and 5 bases from J, leaving 14 bases between. The DNA of the CDR3 is TGCAGTGCTAGTAACCGGGGAATGGATCAGCCCCAGCATTTT. Translated: CSASNRGMDQPQHF.

The chain joins TRBV18 to TRBJ2-1; 10 nucleotides agree with TRBD2. Germline V gene data show CDR1 as KGHSH and CDR2 as LQKENI. CDR3 size: 16 residues. With 4 bases clipped from V and 1 base from J, the junction kept 4 bases outside the gene matches. CDR3 coding DNA: TGTGCCAGCTCACTTCCAGCGGGGGGGTCCTACAATGAGCAGTTCTTC. Protein sequence: CASSLPAGGSYNEQFF.

The CDR3 nucleotides are TGTGCCAGCAGTGCCACCGGGACAGGGAACATTCAGTACTTC. Amino acid sequence: CASSATGTGNIQYF. This chain connects TRBV6-4 to TRBJ2-4; 9 bases match TRBD1. J gave up 7 bases and V 4 bases, and 5 bases lay outside the gene matches. This CDR3 comprises 14 residues. Per the germline V gene, CDR1 is MRHNA and CDR2 is SNTAGT.

The rearrangement links TRBV20-1 to TRBJ1-2; D gene uncertain. Between the trimmed V and J ends, which lost 6 bases and 8 bases, there was a span of 10 bases. Germline CDR1 reads DFQATT; CDR2 reads SNEGSKA (reference sequence). The CDR3 runs to 10 residues. DNA of the CDR3: TGCAGTGCATTGATCGGGGGCTACACCTTC. Residues: CSALIGGYTF.

The chain has TRBV18 and TRBJ2-5, with a tentative D call TRBD1 (6 bases). The germline V gene has CDR1 KGHSH and CDR2 LQKENI. Trimming shortened V by 3 bases and J by 7 bases, and 18 bases separated the two germline ends. There are 15 residues in the CDR3. The CDR3 nucleotides read TGTGCCAGCTCACCCCGGGACATTCAATTTGGGACCCAGTACTTC. It specifies CASSPRDIQFGTQYF.

This clone was observed once. The CDR3 bases are TGTGCCAGCAGTCAGACAGGGTTCGGTCAGCCCCAGCATTTT. It yields the protein CASSQTGFGQPQHF. The V gene is TRBV5-6, the J gene TRBJ1-5, with 7 nucleotides matching TRBD1. Germline V gene sequence: CDR1 SGHDT, CDR2 YYEEEE. Trimming at V came to 5 bases and at J to 6 bases, leaving 8 bases not matched to a gene. This CDR3 is built from 14 residues. Full variable domain (rest looked up from reference TRBV5-6 and TRBJ1-5): DAGVTQSPTHLIKTRGQQVTLRCSPKSGHDTVSWYQQALGQGPQFIFQYYEEEERQRGNFPDRFSGHQFPNYSSELNVNALLLGDSALYLCASSQTGFGQPQHFGDGTRLSIL.

CDR3 nucleotides: TGTGCCAGCTCCGAACGGAAGGGGAACTACGAGCAGTACTTC. This sequence encodes CASSERKGNYEQYF. This chain uses TRBV18 with TRBJ2-7; TRBD1 is a possible D gene (5 bases). This CDR3 contains 14 residues. V was clipped by 6 bases and J by 3 bases, with 15 bases between them. Germline CDR1 KGHSH, CDR2 LQKENI.

This chain uses TRBV19 with TRBJ2-1; 9 bases match TRBD2. Germline CDR1 and CDR2: LNHDA and SQIVND (reference sequence). The CDR3 runs 15 residues. The junction had 8 bases not matched to a gene; V was cut back by 4 bases and J by 7 bases. DNA for the CDR3: TGTGCCAGTAGTAGGGGGGGACTAGCCTTAAATGAGCAGTTCTTC. It encodes CASSRGGLALNEQFF.

The chain links TRBV7-9 to TRBJ2-5; 10 nucleotides line up with TRBD2. The germline CDR1 and CDR2 sequences are SEHNR and FQNEAQ (reference sequence). The CDR3 runs to 15 residues. J was trimmed by 5 bases and V by 5 bases; bases with no gene match: 8. The CDR3 loop is CASSTGLAEGETQYF. CDR3 in DNA: TGTGCCAGCAGCACTGGACTAGCGGAGGGGGAGACCCAGTACTTC.